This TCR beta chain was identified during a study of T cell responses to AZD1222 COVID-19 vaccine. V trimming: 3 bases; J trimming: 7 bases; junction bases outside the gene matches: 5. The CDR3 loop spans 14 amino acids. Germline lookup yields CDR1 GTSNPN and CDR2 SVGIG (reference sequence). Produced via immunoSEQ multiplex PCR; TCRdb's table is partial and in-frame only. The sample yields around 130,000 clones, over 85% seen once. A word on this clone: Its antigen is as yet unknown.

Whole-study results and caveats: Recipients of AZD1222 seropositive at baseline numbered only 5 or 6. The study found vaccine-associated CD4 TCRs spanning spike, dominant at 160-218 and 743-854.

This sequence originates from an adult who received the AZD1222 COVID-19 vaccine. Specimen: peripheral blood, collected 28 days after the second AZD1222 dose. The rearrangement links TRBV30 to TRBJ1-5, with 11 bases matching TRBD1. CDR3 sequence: CAWRGQGALQPQHF. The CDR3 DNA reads TGTGCCTGGAGAGGACAGGGGGCATTACAGCCCCAGCATTTT.